These 10 T cell receptor beta chains originate from one sample sequenced in a study of shared clonotypes between healthy human individuals (dated by TCRdb to 2018 to 2020). Library preparation was by the immunoSEQ multiplex PCR assay. TCRdb retrieved this table from immuneACCESS and kept in-frame rearrangements only. Not all clones are present; in checked studies, unresolved V genes account for under half, and no reason is known for the remainder. This sample gives approximately 530,000 clones in total; around 95% of them show up just once. The ten most abundant clones make up around 0.066% of the sample. Material: naive CD4+ T cells sorted from blood. What this sample's cell subset or site label stands for: CD45RA+ positively selected. Source of these receptors: a woman in her twenties or thirties in good health.

This chain joins TRBV5-1 and TRBJ1-1; perhaps TRBD1 as D (6 bases). Per germline, CDR1 SGHRS and CDR2 YFSETQ. Between the trimmed V and J ends, which lost 4 bases and 4 bases, there was a span of 14 bases. This CDR3 region has 14 residues. CDR3 in amino acids: CASSVDRPGTEAFF. In DNA form, the CDR3 reads TGCGCCAGCAGCGTCGACAGGCCGGGCACTGAAGCTTTCTTT.

As DNA, the CDR3 is TGTGCCAGCAGTTTATCGGGTAGCTTCTCAGGGTCCTACGAGCAGTACTTC. Translating it yields CASSLSGSFSGSYEQYF. J is TRBJ2-7 and V is TRBV27, with a possible D match to TRBD1 (5 bases). Germline V gives CDR1 MNHEY, CDR2 SMNVEV (reference sequence). Trimming cost V 0 bases and J 1 base, with 16 bases left between them. The length of the CDR3 is 17 residues.

J is TRBJ1-2 and V is TRBV25-1; D perhaps matches TRBD1 (6 bases). Germline V gene sequence: CDR1 MGHDK, CDR2 SYGVNS. V lost 5 bases, J lost 4 bases, and 11 bases lay in between. The CDR3 length is 13 residues. In DNA, the CDR3 is TGTGCCAGCAGTCCGCAGGGGAGCTATGGCTACACCTTC. It specifies CASSPQGSYGYTF.

The V gene is TRBV5-1, the J gene TRBJ2-7; D gene uncertain. The germline V and J ends were trimmed by 0 bases and 9 bases, with 22 bases remaining between them. Germline CDR1 is SGHRS and CDR2 is YFSETQ. The CDR3 totals 16 residues. CDR3 nucleotides: TGCGCCAGCAGCTTGGCTCCCCGGCTGGCACGCTGGGGGCAGTACTTC. This encodes CASSLAPRLARWGQYF.

In this sample, this clone turned up once. In DNA, the CDR3 is TGTGCCAGCAGCACCCCGTGGCTAGCGGAAGAGACCCAGTACTTC. Its translation: CASSTPWLAEETQYF. The V gene is TRBV7-6, the J gene TRBJ2-5; 7 bases map to TRBD2. V dropped 5 bases and J dropped 3; count of bases not matched to a gene: 9. Germline lookup yields CDR1 SGHVS and CDR2 FNYEAQ. This CDR3 has 15 residues.

V usage is TRBV9 and J usage is TRBJ1-1, with D possibly being TRBD1 (6 bases). This CDR3 is 14 amino acids long. V was trimmed by 2 bases and J by 0 bases, leaving 8 bases between them. Germline-derived CDR1 and CDR2 are SGDLS and YYNGEE. CDR3 bases: TGTGCCAGCAGCGTTACAGGGATGAACACTGAAGCTTTCTTT. It is translated as CASSVTGMNTEAFF.

The gene calls are TRBV28 and TRBJ2-1, with D perhaps matching TRBD1 (6 bases). V dropped 6 bases and J dropped 2 bases, with 17 bases sitting between them. CDR3 length: 16 residues. CDR1 is MDHEN, CDR2 SYDVKM, per germline. CDR3 DNA sequence: TGTGCCAGCAGCTTAATGCCGGGACACACCTACAATGAGCAGTTCTTC. Its translation: CASSLMPGHTYNEQFF.

V usage is TRBV10-3 and J usage is TRBJ1-3; no clear D gene. V lost 6 bases to trimming and J lost 0 bases, with 6 bases between them. CDR1 and CDR2 from the germline V gene are ENHRY and SYGVKD. The CDR3 is 13 amino acids. This CDR3 is CAIRAGSGNTIYF. The CDR3 DNA reads TGTGCCATCAGGGCCGGCTCTGGAAACACCATATATTTT.

In regard to this clone: Other nucleotide sequences in the sample specify the same CDR3. This chain connects TRBV7-2 to TRBJ2-1; 11 nucleotides match TRBD2. The germline V gene encodes CDR1 SGHTA and CDR2 FQGNSA. This CDR3 contains 15 residues. Trimming at V came to 5 bases and at J to 3 bases, leaving 3 bases not matched to a gene. The CDR3 sequence is CASSRGLADYNEQFF. For the CDR3, the DNA is TGTGCCAGCAGCCGGGGACTAGCGGACTACAATGAGCAGTTCTTC.

The rearrangement joins TRBV7-8 to TRBJ2-3, with D hard to call. V was cut by 2 bases and J by 0 bases, with 15 bases left in between. The CDR3 totals 17 residues. Germline values: CDR1 SGHVS, CDR2 FQNEAQ. The CDR3 region has the DNA TGTGCCAGCAGCTTATTTGCCCGAGGCGCTAGCACAGATACGCAGTATTTT. It yields the protein CASSLFARGASTDTQYF. Combining the CDR3 with reference TRBV7-8 and TRBJ2-3 gives the whole variable domain GAGVSQSPRYKVAKRGQDVALRCDPISGHVSLFWYQQALGQGPEFLTYFQNEAQLDKSGLPSDRFFAERPEGSVSTLKIQRTQQEDSAVYLCASSLFARGASTDTQYFGPGTRLTVL.